This T cell receptor (beta chain) was found in a study of CD8 T cells in ankylosing spondylitis. General study results and limits: One TCR beta motif, made up of 7 or 8 highly homologous variants, appeared characteristic of ankylosing spondylitis blood.

This CDR3 comprises 13 residues. Trimming shortened V by 7 bases and J by 3 bases, and 13 bases separated the two germline ends. The V gene's germline CDR1 is MNHEY and CDR2 SVGEGT. In regard to this clonotype: Its antigen is not known.

Libraries of TCR beta came from quantitative 5'-RACE with molecular barcodes. TCRdb reprocessed the 5' RACE reads via MiXCR and lists one record per CDR3 protein. Seen here are around 770,000 distinct CDR3 sequences, 10% to 15% observed once, and the top ten hold roughly 0.51%. Input material: blood, either unsorted or a sorted T cell fraction (not recorded which). The sequence derives from a male donor with ankylosing spondylitis. The rearrangement links TRBV6-2 or TRBV6-3 to TRBJ2-7, with D tentatively TRBD1 (5 bases). CDR3 sequence: CASTDRINYEQYF. DNA for the CDR3: TGTGCCAGCACCGACAGAATTAACTACGAGCAGTACTTC.